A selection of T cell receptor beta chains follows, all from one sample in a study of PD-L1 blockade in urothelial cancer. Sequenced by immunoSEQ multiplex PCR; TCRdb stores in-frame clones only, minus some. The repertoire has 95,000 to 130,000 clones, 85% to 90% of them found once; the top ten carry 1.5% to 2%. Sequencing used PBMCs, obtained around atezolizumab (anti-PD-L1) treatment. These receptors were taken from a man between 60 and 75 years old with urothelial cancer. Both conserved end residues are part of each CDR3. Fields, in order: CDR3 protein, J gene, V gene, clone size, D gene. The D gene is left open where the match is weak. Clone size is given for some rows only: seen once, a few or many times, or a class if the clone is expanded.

cdr3_aa: CAGGALRGELFF
j_call: TRBJ2-2
v_call: TRBV4-2
clone_size: NA
d_call: NA

cdr3_aa: CASKTEVTGELFF
j_call: TRBJ2-2
v_call: TRBV6-1
clone_size: NA
d_call: NA

cdr3_aa: CASKSTGNSYEQYF
j_call: TRBJ2-7
v_call: TRBV2
clone_size: NA
d_call: NA

cdr3_aa: CASRVPAGTEAFF
j_call: TRBJ1-1
v_call: TRBV5-4
clone_size: NA
d_call: NA

cdr3_aa: CASSGDRGRNQPQHF
j_call: TRBJ1-5
v_call: TRBV21-1
clone_size: NA
d_call: NA

cdr3_aa: CASSPDRGWETQYF
j_call: TRBJ2-5
v_call: TRBV11-1
clone_size: NA
d_call: TRBD1

cdr3_aa: CSVTGADGYTF
j_call: TRBJ1-2
v_call: TRBV29-1
clone_size: NA
d_call: TRBD1

cdr3_aa: CASSPPVEPDTQYF
j_call: TRBJ2-3
v_call: TRBV9
clone_size: NA
d_call: NA

cdr3_aa: CASTSSSYEQYF
j_call: TRBJ2-7
v_call: TRBV7-9
clone_size: NA
d_call: NA

cdr3_aa: CASSLLAGPEYTQYF
j_call: TRBJ2-3
v_call: TRBV5-1
clone_size: NA
d_call: TRBD2

cdr3_aa: CASSRGTTGDEQFF
j_call: TRBJ2-1
v_call: TRBV5-5
clone_size: NA
d_call: TRBD1

cdr3_aa: CASSLLAANEKLFF
j_call: TRBJ1-4
v_call: TRBV7-6
clone_size: NA
d_call: NA

cdr3_aa: CASSPLTPQGTKETQYF
j_call: TRBJ2-5
v_call: TRBV18
clone_size: NA
d_call: NA

cdr3_aa: CASGLVGVYTF
j_call: TRBJ1-2
v_call: TRBV12-5
clone_size: NA
d_call: NA

cdr3_aa: CASSLVSGGVNTDTQYF
j_call: TRBJ2-3
v_call: TRBV5-1
clone_size: NA
d_call: NA

cdr3_aa: CASSPTGEAYNEQFF
j_call: TRBJ2-1
v_call: TRBV6-6
clone_size: NA
d_call: TRBD1

cdr3_aa: CASSIGTSGGYYNEQFF
j_call: TRBJ2-1
v_call: TRBV5-1
clone_size: NA
d_call: TRBD2

cdr3_aa: CASSEGKGTGGHLATDTQYF
j_call: TRBJ2-3
v_call: TRBV6-1
clone_size: NA
d_call: TRBD1

cdr3_aa: CASSVGTSSYNEQFF
j_call: TRBJ2-1
v_call: TRBV9
clone_size: NA
d_call: NA

cdr3_aa: CASSQSTYHTGGSYEQYF
j_call: TRBJ2-7
v_call: TRBV23-1
clone_size: once
d_call: TRBD1

cdr3_aa: CASGLELAGNQPQHF
j_call: TRBJ1-5
v_call: TRBV12-5
clone_size: once
d_call: NA

cdr3_aa: CASSVWPQETQYF
j_call: TRBJ2-5
v_call: TRBV6-4
clone_size: NA
d_call: NA

cdr3_aa: CASSEVRAGGKADTQYF
j_call: TRBJ2-3
v_call: TRBV6-1
clone_size: once
d_call: TRBD2

cdr3_aa: CASSVAGDTGELFF
j_call: TRBJ2-2
v_call: TRBV9
clone_size: few
d_call: TRBD2

cdr3_aa: CASSPSGEMGTEAFF
j_call: TRBJ1-1
v_call: TRBV28
clone_size: NA
d_call: NA

cdr3_aa: CASSFGHRNYNTEAFF
j_call: TRBJ1-1
v_call: TRBV5-1
clone_size: NA
d_call: NA

cdr3_aa: CASSPPGQGDEKLFF
j_call: TRBJ1-4
v_call: TRBV18
clone_size: few
d_call: TRBD1

cdr3_aa: CASSAPSGTSGSETQYF
j_call: TRBJ2-5
v_call: TRBV25-1
clone_size: NA
d_call: TRBD2